These 15 T cell receptor beta chains came from one sample sequenced in a study of blood T cell repertoires in COVID-19. Method: immunoSEQ multiplex PCR; TCRdb's copy keeps in-frame clones and lacks some. The sample comprises roughly 120,000 clones, about 85% of which are singletons, and around 4.8% rests with the top ten. The sequencing sample was made of peripheral blood. Receptors were obtained from a human donor in a cohort sampled during active COVID-19.

The chain uses TRBV7-9 and TRBJ2-3; D possibly corresponds to TRBD2 (5 bases). Per germline, CDR1 SEHNR and CDR2 FQNEAQ (reference sequence). The CDR3 contains 14 residues. V lost 4 bases, J lost 5 bases, and 13 bases lay in between. The CDR3 spells CASSSGSRGDTQYF. CDR3 DNA sequence: TGTGCCAGCAGCTCCGGATCCCGGGGAGATACGCAGTATTTT. Complete variable domain (other parts from reference TRBV7-9 and TRBJ2-3): DTGVSQNPRHKITKRGQNVTFRCDPISEHNRLYWYRQTLGQGPEFLTYFQNEAQLEKSRLLSDRFSAERPKGSFSTLEIQRTEQGDSAMYLCASSSGSRGDTQYFGPGTRLTVL.

The chain carries TRBV5-5 and TRBJ1-2; D gene ambiguous. V was trimmed by 3 bases and J by 6 bases, leaving 9 bases between them. CDR1 is SGHKS, CDR2 YYEKEE, per germline (reference sequence). CDR3 length equals 12 residues. The chain's CDR3 is CASSSNMDGYTF. Here the CDR3 DNA reads TGTGCCAGCAGCTCGAACATGGATGGCTACACCTTC.

Only one count was recorded for this clone. This chain joins TRBV5-1 and TRBJ2-5, with D tentatively TRBD1 (6 bases). The germline gives CDR1 SGHRS, CDR2 YFSETQ. CDR3 length equals 13 residues. V was cut by 4 bases and J by 2 bases, with 9 bases left in between. The CDR3 bases are TGCGCCAGCAGCAGAGGACAGCAAGAGACCCAGTACTTC. Its protein product is CASSRGQQETQYF.

CDR3 sequence (DNA): TGTGCCAGCAGCCAAGGACAGGGGAGCTCTGGAAACACCATATATTTT. Its translation is CASSQGQGSSGNTIYF. The chain links TRBV3-1 (or the pseudogene TRBV3-2) to TRBJ1-3, with 8 bases aligning to TRBD1. V lost 1 base to trimming and J lost 0 bases; unmatched junction nucleotides: 2. Germline V CDR1 and CDR2: LGHDT, YNNKEL (reference sequence). The CDR3 spans 16 residues.

This chain links TRBV10-3 with TRBJ2-3; 12 positions agree with TRBD2. The CDR3 is made up of 19 amino acids. Per the germline V gene, CDR1 is ENHRY and CDR2 is SYGVKD. After removal of 3 bases from V and 2 bases from J, the junction contained 12 bases not matched to a gene. As DNA, the CDR3 is TGTGCCATCAGTGACCCCCTCCCCCGACTAGCGGGAGCCACAGATACGCAGTATTTT. Translating it yields CAISDPLPRLAGATDTQYF.

The genes are TRBV7-8 and TRBJ1-5, with TRBD1 identical over 7 bases. Germline loops: CDR1 SGHVS, CDR2 FQNEAQ. The CDR3 sequence is 16 residues long. The V segment lost 5 bases and the J segment 0 bases; nucleotides outside the gene matches: 7. CDR3 loop: CASSLRGAYSNQPQHF. CDR3 sequence (DNA): TGTGCCAGCAGCCTCAGGGGGGCCTATAGCAATCAGCCCCAGCATTTT.

The rearrangement links TRBV7-8 to TRBJ2-3; a weak D match, TRBD2 (5 bases). The V and J ends lost 2 bases and 6 bases respectively, with 18 bases between them. This CDR3 region has 16 residues. The germline V gene encodes CDR1 SGHVS and CDR2 FQNEAQ. CDR3 in amino acids: CASSLRELPPGDTQYF. The CDR3 bases are TGTGCCAGCAGCTTAAGGGAGCTTCCCCCGGGGGATACGCAGTATTTT.

The gene calls are TRBV6-6 and TRBJ1-5; 9 bases fit TRBD1. Germline CDR1 is MNHNY and CDR2 is SVGAGI (reference sequence). The trim removed 5 bases at V and 1 base at J, leaving 9 bases unmatched. This CDR3 spans 17 amino acids. The CDR3 bases are TGTGCCAGCAGTCGGACCGGGACAGGGCCAAGCAATCAGCCCCAGCATTTT. Its protein is CASSRTGTGPSNQPQHF.

This clone was seen only once. The rearrangement joins TRBV6-5 to TRBJ2-7, with TRBD2 matching 7 bases. The CDR3 extends over 15 amino acids. V shed 8 bases, J shed 2 bases, and the junction held 12 bases outside the gene matches. Germline V gives CDR1 MNHEY, CDR2 SVGAGI. DNA of the CDR3: TGTGCCAGCTGGGGGGGGGAGGCCAGAACCTACGAGCAGTACTTC. Translated: CASWGGEARTYEQYF.

This clone has more than one count but fewer than ten. This sequence joins TRBV19 and TRBJ1-5; 8 bases fit TRBD1. Germline CDR1 LNHDA, CDR2 SQIVND (reference sequence). V dropped 2 bases and J dropped 3; count of bases not matched to a gene: 3. The CDR3 is 15 amino acids. The chain's CDR3 is CASSILTGVNQPQHF. The CDR3 DNA reads as TGTGCCAGTAGTATATTGACAGGGGTCAATCAGCCCCAGCATTTT.

CDR3 DNA sequence: TGCAGCTACAGGGAACCAAATCAGCCCCAGCATTTT. This gives the protein CSYREPNQPQHF. The chain is built from TRBV29-1 and TRBJ1-5; D may be TRBD1 (6 bases). The CDR3 is made up of 12 amino acids. The germline CDR1 and CDR2 sequences are SQVTM and ANQGSEA. V shed 8 bases and J shed 4 bases, with 12 bases lying between them. The variable domain in full, completed from reference TRBV29-1 and TRBJ1-5, reads SAVISQKPSRDICQRGTSLTIQCQVDSQVTMMFWYRQQPGQSLTLIATANQGSEATYESGFVIDKFPISRPNLTFSTLTVSNMSPEDSSIYLCSYREPNQPQHFGDGTRLSIL.

The genes are TRBV6-2 or TRBV6-3 and TRBJ2-7; D possibly corresponds to TRBD2 (6 bases). CDR3 length equals 15 residues. Germline lookup yields CDR1 MNHEY and CDR2 SVGEGT. V was clipped by 4 bases and J by 2 bases, with 15 bases between them. CDR3 region: CASSLGAGSTYEQYF. The CDR3 DNA reads as TGTGCCAGCAGTTTAGGAGCGGGTTCCACCTACGAGCAGTACTTC.

The count of this clone is one. The chain has TRBV7-2 and TRBJ2-7; the match to TRBD2 covers 9 bases. V gave up 5 bases and J gave up 3 bases; unmatched junction bases: 5. The CDR3 length is 14 residues. Germline CDR1 SGHTA, CDR2 FQGNSA. The CDR3 bases are TGTGCCAGCAGCCGGACTAGCGTCAACTACGAGCAGTACTTC. Protein sequence: CASSRTSVNYEQYF.

DNA of the CDR3: TGTGCCAGCACCGGGACAGGGAGGCCAGATACGCAGTATTTT. Translating it yields CASTGTGRPDTQYF. J is TRBJ2-3 and V is TRBV6-5; TRBD1 matches 9 bases. The length of the CDR3 is 14 residues. With V trimmed by 7 bases and J by 4 bases, 6 bases remained unmatched. CDR1 is MNHEY, CDR2 SVGAGI, per germline.

This chain links TRBV5-4 with TRBJ1-6; 10 positions match TRBD1. CDR3 length: 16 amino acids. The germline V gene has CDR1 SGHNT and CDR2 YYREEE (reference sequence). The V and J ends lost 0 bases and 8 bases, in that order; junction bases with no gene match: 5. The CDR3 is CASSLATGTGDSPLHF. Here the CDR3 DNA reads TGTGCCAGCAGCTTGGCAACCGGGACAGGGGATTCACCCCTCCACTTT.